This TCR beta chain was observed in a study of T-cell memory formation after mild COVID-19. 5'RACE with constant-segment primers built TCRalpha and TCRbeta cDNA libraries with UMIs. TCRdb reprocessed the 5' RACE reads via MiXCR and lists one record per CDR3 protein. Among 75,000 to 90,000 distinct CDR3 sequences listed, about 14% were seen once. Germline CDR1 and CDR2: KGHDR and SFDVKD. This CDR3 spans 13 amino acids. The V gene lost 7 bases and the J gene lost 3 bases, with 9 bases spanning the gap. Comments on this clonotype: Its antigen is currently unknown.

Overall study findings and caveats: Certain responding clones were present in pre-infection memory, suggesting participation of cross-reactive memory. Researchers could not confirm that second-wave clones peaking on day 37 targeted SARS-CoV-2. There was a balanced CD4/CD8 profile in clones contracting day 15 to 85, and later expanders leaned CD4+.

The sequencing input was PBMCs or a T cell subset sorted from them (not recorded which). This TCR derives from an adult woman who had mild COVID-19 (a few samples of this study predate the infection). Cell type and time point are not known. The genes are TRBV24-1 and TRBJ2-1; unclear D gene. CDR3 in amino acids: CATSQDRYNEQFF. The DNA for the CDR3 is TGTGCCACCAGCCAGGACCGCTACAATGAGCAGTTCTTC.